A selection of T cell receptor beta chains follows, all from one sample in a study of cytomegalovirus exposure and HLA in healthy donors. Sequenced by immunoSEQ multiplex PCR; TCRdb stores in-frame clones only, minus some. The sample has 130,000 to 150,000 clones, more than 70% seen once. Sequenced material: PBMCs. The receptors were sampled from a woman in her forties or fifties in good health and CMV-seronegative. Each CDR3 is given with its conserved first and last residue. The D gene is left open where the match is weak. The size entry is marked missing in some rows and otherwise reads once, few, many or a size class.

j_call	v_call	clone_size	d_call	cdr3_aa	cdr3_nt
TRBJ2-2	TRBV9	NA	TRBD1	CASSVDGQGGTGELFF	TGTGCCAGCAGCGTGGACGGACAGGGAGGAACCGGGGAGCTGTTTTTT
TRBJ1-6	TRBV10-3	NA	TRBD1	CAISARDRDNSPLHF	TGTGCCATCAGCGCCCGGGACAGGGATAATTCGCCCCTCCACTTT
TRBJ2-2	TRBV29-1	NA	NA	CSVEPRDKNTGELFF	TGCAGCGTTGAGCCGAGGGACAAGAACACCGGGGAGCTGTTTTTT
TRBJ1-3	TRBV28	NA	NA	CASSFPGGSNGNTIYF	TGTGCCAGCAGTTTCCCCGGGGGTTCTAATGGAAACACCATATATTTT
TRBJ1-2	TRBV28	NA	NA	CASSRAGGVYYGYTF	TGTGCCAGCAGTAGGGCCGGGGGGGTGTACTATGGCTACACCTTC
TRBJ1-4	TRBV10-3	NA	TRBD1	CATTGDRDEKLFF	TGTGCCACCACAGGGGATAGGGATGAAAAACTGTTTTTT
TRBJ1-2	TRBV20-1	many	NA	CSARDRVVYTF	TGCAGTGCTAGAGATCGCGTGGTGTACACCTTC
TRBJ2-3	TRBV6-1	NA	NA	CASSEIVTGYTDTQYF	TGTGCCAGCAGTGAAATCGTGACAGGCTACACAGATACGCAGTATTTT
TRBJ2-7	TRBV5-8	few	NA	CASSQNRPYEQYF	TGTGCCAGCAGCCAAAACAGACCCTACGAGCAGTACTTC
TRBJ2-3	TRBV11-2	NA	TRBD1	CASSLGWSSGGLYF	TGTGCCAGCAGCTTAGGGTGGTCGTCAGGGGGTCTATATTTT
TRBJ2-2	TRBV14	few	NA	CASSQDWGGGRNTGELFF	TGTGCCAGCAGCCAAGATTGGGGAGGTGGACGGAACACCGGGGAGCTGTTTTTT
TRBJ2-5	TRBV7-7	NA	NA	CASSLGLQETQYF	TGTGCTAGCAGCTTAGGGCTCCAAGAGACCCAGTACTTC
TRBJ1-2	TRBV9	NA	NA	CASSRRQGGYGYTF	TGTGCCAGCAGCAGACGACAAGGGGGATATGGCTACACCTTC
TRBJ1-2	TRBV5-6	NA	TRBD1	CASSSWDRGSGYTF	TGTGCCAGCAGCTCCTGGGACAGGGGGTCCGGCTACACCTTC
TRBJ1-3	TRBV7-9	NA	NA	CASSLRSGNTIYF	TGTGCCAGCAGCTTGCGATCTGGAAACACCATATATTTT
TRBJ1-2	TRBV7-9	NA	TRBD1	CASSWTGVINYGYTF	TGTGCCAGCAGCTGGACAGGGGTTATTAACTATGGCTACACCTTC
TRBJ1-4	TRBV4-2	NA	NA	CASSHPRGDTTNEKLFF	TGTGCCAGCAGCCACCCCCGGGGGGATACAACTAATGAAAAACTGTTTTTT
TRBJ2-7	TRBV5-4	NA	NA	CASSLFGYEQYF	TGTGCCAGCAGCTTGTTCGGCTACGAGCAGTACTTC
TRBJ1-1	TRBV11-2	NA	NA	CASSLGAAAEAFF	TGTGCCAGCAGCTTAGGGGCAGCCGCTGAAGCTTTCTTT
TRBJ1-6	TRBV7-9	NA	TRBD1	CASSNGYMTGEAYSPLHF	TGTGCCAGCAGCAACGGATATATGACAGGGGAAGCTTATTCACCCCTCCACTTT
TRBJ1-2	TRBV19	NA	NA	CASSIVGAGISGGYTF	TGTGCCAGTAGTATAGTTGGAGCAGGAATATCAGGGGGCTACACCTTC
TRBJ2-5	TRBV15	NA	TRBD1	CATSRGGQIQETQYF	TGTGCCACCAGCAGAGGGGGACAGATCCAAGAGACCCAGTACTTC
TRBJ2-5	TRBV4-3	NA	TRBD2	CASSQDRGGFETQYF	TGCGCCAGCAGCCAAGATCGCGGGGGTTTCGAGACCCAGTACTTC
TRBJ1-5	TRBV19	once	NA	CASSRGGPSNQPQHF	TGTGCCAGTAGTAGGGGGGGGCCGAGCAATCAGCCCCAGCATTTT
TRBJ1-1	TRBV11-2	NA	TRBD1	CASSPGTGRNTEAFF	TGTGCCAGCAGCCCCGGGACAGGGCGGAACACTGAAGCTTTCTTT
TRBJ2-3	TRBV9	once	TRBD2	CASSARTGLAGGPNTQYF	TGTGCCAGCAGCGCCCGAACGGGACTAGCGGGGGGCCCGAATACGCAGTATTTT
TRBJ1-2	TRBV27	NA	TRBD1	CASSLSGTEPYGYTF	TGTGCCAGCAGTTTATCCGGGACAGAGCCCTATGGCTACACCTTC
TRBJ1-3	TRBV28	NA	NA	CASSFQRGGNTIYF	TGTGCCAGCAGTTTTCAAAGGGGCGGAAACACCATATATTTT
TRBJ1-1	TRBV7-2	once	NA	CASSGRRGHTEAFF	TGTGCCAGCAGCGGACGGAGGGGCCACACTGAAGCTTTCTTT
TRBJ1-4	TRBV7-7	NA	NA	CASSLGPGEGEKLFF	TGTGCTAGCAGCTTAGGACCAGGGGAGGGTGAAAAACTGTTTTTT
TRBJ1-4	TRBV5-5	NA	TRBD1	CASSLRVGTGDEKLFF	TGTGCCAGCAGCTTAAGGGTGGGGACAGGGGATGAAAAACTGTTTTTT
TRBJ1-3	TRBV29-1	NA	TRBD1	CSALETGSSGNTIYF	TGCAGCGCCCTTGAGACAGGGAGCTCTGGAAACACCATATATTTT
TRBJ2-2	TRBV6-1	NA	TRBD1	CATRTGSGGELFF	TGTGCCACCAGGACAGGGTCGGGCGGGGAGCTGTTTTTT
TRBJ2-7	TRBV5-1	NA	TRBD1	CASSAPDRGSEQYF	TGCGCCAGCAGCGCCCCGGACAGGGGCTCCGAGCAGTACTTC
TRBJ1-1	TRBV27	NA	NA	CASTSGKILSAFF	TGTGCCAGCACCTCAGGGAAGATTCTGTCAGCTTTCTTT
TRBJ2-5	TRBV15	few	TRBD1	CATSRDMIWGQGGGTQYF	TGTGCCACCAGCAGAGATATGATTTGGGGACAGGGGGGTGGGACCCAGTACTTC
TRBJ1-1	TRBV6-1	NA	NA	CASSEGARASAFF	TGTGCCAGCAGTGAGGGGGCGCGGGCTTCAGCTTTCTTT
TRBJ2-1	TRBV5-4	NA	NA	CASSPRGDTSYNEQFF	TGTGCCAGCAGCCCCAGGGGGGACACGTCCTACAATGAGCAGTTCTTC
TRBJ2-7	TRBV7-9	once	TRBD1	CASSRGQGGNEQYF	TGTGCCAGCAGCCGAGGACAGGGTGGAAACGAGCAGTACTTC
TRBJ1-1	TRBV6-4	NA	NA	CASSGTTGRATEAFF	TGTGCCAGCAGTGGAACAACAGGGAGGGCGACTGAAGCTTTCTTT
TRBJ1-5	TRBV7-8	NA	NA	CASSALVGDQPQHF	TGTGCCAGCAGCGCGTTGGTAGGGGATCAGCCCCAGCATTTT
TRBJ1-4	TRBV7-9	NA	TRBD1	CASSLGQGGEKLFF	TGTGCCAGCAGCCTCGGACAGGGTGGTGAAAAACTGTTTTTT
TRBJ1-2	TRBV10-3	NA	TRBD1	CAISERTGQGAVGYTF	TGTGCCATCAGTGAGAGAACGGGACAGGGGGCGGTAGGCTACACCTTC
TRBJ1-4	TRBV5-1	NA	NA	CASSLQLPAEKLFF	TGCGCCAGCAGCTTACAGCTTCCGGCTGAAAAACTGTTTTTT
TRBJ1-5	TRBV6-1	NA	TRBD1	CASSYGQGSNQPQHF	TGTGCCAGCAGCTACGGACAGGGCAGCAATCAGCCCCAGCATTTT
TRBJ2-2	TRBV4-1	NA	NA	CATDNPGVDTGELFF	TGCGCCACAGACAACCCGGGGGTTGACACCGGGGAGCTGTTTTTT
TRBJ2-7	TRBV14	NA	NA	CASSQTGEGYEQYF	TGTGCCAGCAGCCAGACAGGTGAAGGCTACGAGCAGTACTTC
TRBJ2-3	TRBV21-1	once	NA	CASSTAGPASTDTQYF	TGTGCCAGCAGCACCGCGGGGCCTGCTAGCACAGATACGCAGTATTTT
TRBJ2-7	TRBV7-8	NA	NA	CASSSDRSSYEQYF	TGTGCCAGCAGCTCGGACAGATCCTCCTACGAGCAGTACTTC
TRBJ2-5	TRBV5-1	once	TRBD1	CASSGGQGAWETQYF	TGCGCCAGCAGCGGTGGACAGGGGGCTTGGGAGACCCAGTACTTC
TRBJ2-1	TRBV7-8	NA	NA	CASSLAGGPINEQFF	TGTGCCAGCAGCTTAGCGGGGGGGCCAATAAATGAGCAGTTCTTC
TRBJ2-1	TRBV7-9	NA	TRBD2	CASSPVGLAYNEQFF	TGTGCCAGCAGCCCTGTGGGACTAGCCTACAATGAGCAGTTCTTC
TRBJ1-4	TRBV7-2	NA	NA	CASSFQAATNEKLFF	TGTGCCAGCAGTTTTCAGGCTGCAACTAATGAAAAACTGTTTTTT
TRBJ1-3	TRBV5-1	NA	NA	CASSLVNIGSISGNTIYF	TGCGCCAGCAGCTTGGTCAATATCGGGTCCATCTCTGGAAACACCATATATTTT
TRBJ2-3	TRBV7-2	NA	TRBD1	CASSVQGMGTDTQYF	TGTGCCAGCAGCGTACAGGGGATGGGCACAGATACGCAGTATTTT